The rows below give T cell receptor beta chains drawn from one sample of a study of blood T cell repertoires in COVID-19. TCRdb keeps only in-frame clones here, not all; method: immunoSEQ multiplex PCR. The sample lists 470,000 or so clones, more than 85% seen once, with 4.3% in the top ten. Input material: peripheral blood. Every receptor here comes from a woman younger than 45 with acute or convalescent COVID-19. Each CDR3 is given with its conserved first and last residue. D genes are given only for firm matches. Some rows mark clone size as missing; the rest say once, few, many or name a class of expanded clone.

TRBV7-9	-	-	TRBJ2-3	CASSPTRTSSTDTQYF	TGTGCCAGCAGCCCGACACGCACATCTAGCACAGATACGCAGTATTTT
TRBV19	-	once	TRBJ2-7	CASSPSPGVGEQYF	TGTGCCAGTAGTCCATCCCCAGGGGTGGGCGAGCAGTACTTC
TRBV2	-	-	TRBJ2-7	CASIGHPVFYEQYF	TGTGCCAGCATCGGACATCCGGTTTTCTACGAGCAGTACTTC
TRBV11-2	-	-	TRBJ1-5	CASSLHSGSSNQPQHF	TGTGCCAGCAGCTTACATTCAGGTTCTAGCAATCAGCCCCAGCATTTT
TRBV19	-	-	TRBJ1-3	CASRTTSGNTIYF	TGTGCCAGTCGCACCACATCTGGAAACACCATATATTTT
TRBV24-1	-	-	TRBJ2-5	CATSDLGGGEDETQYF	TGTGCCACCAGTGATTTGGGTGGGGGCGAGGATGAGACCCAGTACTTC
TRBV20-1	TRBD2	-	TRBJ2-3	CSAGRSDTQYF	TGCAGTGCCGGGAGGTCAGATACGCAGTATTTT
TRBV7-2	-	-	TRBJ1-1	CASSLLGVNTEAFF	TGTGCCAGCAGCTTGTTGGGAGTGAACACTGAAGCTTTCTTT
TRBV6-1	-	-	TRBJ2-5	CASSDPGHFQETQYF	TGTGCCAGCAGTGATCCGGGACACTTCCAAGAGACCCAGTACTTC
TRBV29-1	-	-	TRBJ2-1	CSAGPVGANEQFF	TGCAGCGCCGGCCCGGTAGGGGCCAATGAGCAGTTCTTC
TRBV12-3/TRBV12-4	-	-	TRBJ2-5	CASKIGAQETQYF	TGTGCCAGCAAAATAGGGGCTCAAGAGACCCAGTACTTC
TRBV2	TRBD1	-	TRBJ1-2	CASSNPGQGNYGYTF	TGTGCCAGCAGTAACCCGGGACAGGGAAACTATGGCTACACCTTC
TRBV5-1	TRBD1	-	TRBJ1-6	CASSLISGLTGDNSPLHF	TGCGCCAGCAGCTTGATTTCGGGCTTAACAGGGGATAATTCACCCCTCCACTTT
TRBV24-1	TRBD2	-	TRBJ2-1	CATRAGARPDEQFF	TGTGCCACCCGAGCGGGGGCCCGCCCCGATGAGCAGTTCTTC
TRBV11-2	-	-	TRBJ2-7	CASYGDTSYEQYF	TGTGCCTCTTACGGGGACACAAGCTACGAGCAGTACTTC